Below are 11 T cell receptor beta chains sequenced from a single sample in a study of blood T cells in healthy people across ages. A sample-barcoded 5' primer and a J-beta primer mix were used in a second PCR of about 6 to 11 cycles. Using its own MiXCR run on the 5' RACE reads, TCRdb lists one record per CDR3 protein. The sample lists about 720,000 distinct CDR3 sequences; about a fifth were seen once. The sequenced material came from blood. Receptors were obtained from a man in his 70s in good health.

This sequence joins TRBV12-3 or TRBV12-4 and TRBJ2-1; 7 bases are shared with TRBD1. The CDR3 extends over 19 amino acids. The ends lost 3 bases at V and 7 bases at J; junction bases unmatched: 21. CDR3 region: CASSFPMAPSVTQGNEQFF. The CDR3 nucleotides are TGTGCCAGCAGTTTCCCCATGGCTCCCTCGGTGACACAGGGGAATGAGCAGTTCTTC.

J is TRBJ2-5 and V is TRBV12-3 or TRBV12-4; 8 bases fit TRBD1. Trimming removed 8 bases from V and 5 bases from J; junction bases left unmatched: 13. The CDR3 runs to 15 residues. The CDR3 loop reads CASGVAGTGGETQYF. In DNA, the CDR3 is TGTGCCAGCGGAGTAGCCGGGACAGGTGGGGAGACCCAGTACTTC.

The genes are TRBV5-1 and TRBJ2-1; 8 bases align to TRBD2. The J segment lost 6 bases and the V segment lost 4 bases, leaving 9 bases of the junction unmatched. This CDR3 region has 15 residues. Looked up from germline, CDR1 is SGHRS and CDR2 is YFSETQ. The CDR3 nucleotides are TGCGCCAGCAGCCCGGATAGCGGGGTGGTCAATGAGCAGTTCTTC. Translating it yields CASSPDSGVVNEQFF.

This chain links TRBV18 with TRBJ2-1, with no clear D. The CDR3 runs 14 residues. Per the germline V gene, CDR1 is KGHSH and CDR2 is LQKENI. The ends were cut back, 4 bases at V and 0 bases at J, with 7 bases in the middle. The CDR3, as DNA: TGTGCCAGCTCACACGATTACTCCTACAATGAGCAGTTCTTC. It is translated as CASSHDYSYNEQFF.

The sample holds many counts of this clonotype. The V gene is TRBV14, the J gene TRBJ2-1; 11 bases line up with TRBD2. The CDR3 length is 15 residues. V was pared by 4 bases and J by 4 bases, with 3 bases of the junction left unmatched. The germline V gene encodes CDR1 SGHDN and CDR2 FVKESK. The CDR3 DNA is TGTGCCAGCAGCCCGGGACTAGCGGCTTACAATGAGCAGTTCTTC. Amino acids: CASSPGLAAYNEQFF.

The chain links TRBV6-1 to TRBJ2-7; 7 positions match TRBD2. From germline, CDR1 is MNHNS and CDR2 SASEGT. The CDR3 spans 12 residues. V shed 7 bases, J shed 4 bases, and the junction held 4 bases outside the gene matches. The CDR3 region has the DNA TGTGCCAGCACCGGAGCGGGGTACGAGCAGTACGTC. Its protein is CASTGAGYEQYV.

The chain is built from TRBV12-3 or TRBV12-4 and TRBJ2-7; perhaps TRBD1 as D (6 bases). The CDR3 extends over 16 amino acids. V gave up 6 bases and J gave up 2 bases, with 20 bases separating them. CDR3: CASRPDLPGDPYEQYF. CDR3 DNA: TGTGCCAGCAGACCCGATCTCCCAGGGGACCCCTACGAGCAGTACTTC.

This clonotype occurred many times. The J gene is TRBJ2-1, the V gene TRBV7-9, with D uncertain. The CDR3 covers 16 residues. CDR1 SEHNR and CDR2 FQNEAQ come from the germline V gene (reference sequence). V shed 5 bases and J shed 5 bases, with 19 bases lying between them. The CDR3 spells CASSPLTRLINNEQFF. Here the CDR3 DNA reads TGTGCCAGCAGCCCCCTTACGAGACTTATAAACAATGAGCAGTTCTTC.

The CDR3 loop is CASSRDGVGVTEAFF. The CDR3 DNA is TGTGCCAGCTCACGGGACGGCGTGGGGGTCACTGAAGCTTTCTTT. The chain carries TRBV18 and TRBJ1-1, with D possibly matching TRBD1 (5 bases). Germline V gene data show CDR1 as KGHSH and CDR2 as LQKENI. V lost 4 bases and J 4 bases, leaving 16 bases between the germline ends. The CDR3 is 15 residues long.

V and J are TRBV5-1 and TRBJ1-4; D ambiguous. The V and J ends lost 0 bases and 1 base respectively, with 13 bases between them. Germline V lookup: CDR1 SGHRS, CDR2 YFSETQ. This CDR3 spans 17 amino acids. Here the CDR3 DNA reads TGCGCCAGCAGCTTGGCCGGGCCAGCCCGAACTAATGAAAAACTGTTTTTT. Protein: CASSLAGPARTNEKLFF. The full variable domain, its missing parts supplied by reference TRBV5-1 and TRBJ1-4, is KAGVTQTPRYLIKTRGQQVTLSCSPISGHRSVSWYQQTPGQGLQFLFEYFSETQRNKGNFPGRFSGRQFSNSRSEMNVSTLELGDSALYLCASSLAGPARTNEKLFFGSGTQLSVL.

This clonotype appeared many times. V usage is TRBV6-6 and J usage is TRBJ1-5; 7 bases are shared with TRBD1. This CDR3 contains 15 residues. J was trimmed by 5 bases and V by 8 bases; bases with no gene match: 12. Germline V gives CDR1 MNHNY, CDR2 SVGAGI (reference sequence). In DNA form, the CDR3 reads TGTGCCAGCTCAAGGACCGGGACAGAATATCAGCCCCAGCATTTT. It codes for CASSRTGTEYQPQHF.